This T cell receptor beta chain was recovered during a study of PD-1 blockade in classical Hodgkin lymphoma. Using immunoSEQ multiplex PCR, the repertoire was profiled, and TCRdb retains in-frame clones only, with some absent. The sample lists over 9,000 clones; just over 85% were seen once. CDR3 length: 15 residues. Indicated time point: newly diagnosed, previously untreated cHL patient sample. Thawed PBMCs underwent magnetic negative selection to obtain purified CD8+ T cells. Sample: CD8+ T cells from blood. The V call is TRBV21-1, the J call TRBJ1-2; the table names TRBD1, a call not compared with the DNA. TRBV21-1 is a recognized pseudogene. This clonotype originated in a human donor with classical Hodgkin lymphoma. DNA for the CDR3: TGTGCCAGCAGCAAAAGAAAGGGGCCCATCTATGGCTACACCTTC. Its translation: CASSKRKGPIYGYTF.